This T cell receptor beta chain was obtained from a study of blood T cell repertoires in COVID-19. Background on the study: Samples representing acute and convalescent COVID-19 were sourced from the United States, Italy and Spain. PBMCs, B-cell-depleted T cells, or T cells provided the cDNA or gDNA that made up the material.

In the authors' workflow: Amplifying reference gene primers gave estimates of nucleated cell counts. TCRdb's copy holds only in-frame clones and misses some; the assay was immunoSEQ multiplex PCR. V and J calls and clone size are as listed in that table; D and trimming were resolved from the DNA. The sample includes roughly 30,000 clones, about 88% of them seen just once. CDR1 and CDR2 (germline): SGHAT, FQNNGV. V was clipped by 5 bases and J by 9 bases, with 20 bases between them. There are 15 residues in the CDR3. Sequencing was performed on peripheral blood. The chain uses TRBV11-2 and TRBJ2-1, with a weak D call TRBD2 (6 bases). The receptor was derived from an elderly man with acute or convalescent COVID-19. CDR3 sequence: CASSHKLRERAEQFF. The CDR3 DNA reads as TGTGCCAGCAGCCATAAACTCCGGGAGAGGGCTGAGCAGTTCTTC.